Presented here are 31 T cell receptor beta chains from one specimen sequenced in a study of blood T cells in healthy people across ages. A second PCR, run for 7 to 11 cycles, used a sample-barcoded 5' primer plus a J-beta primer mix. TCRdb reanalysed the 5' RACE reads using MiXCR and keeps one entry per CDR3 protein. Of 710,000 or so distinct CDR3 sequences detected, about 30% appear once; the ten largest clones hold 15%. The material sequenced was blood. Source of these receptors: a woman older than 75 in good health.

This clonotype was seen many times. The chain is built from TRBV29-1 and TRBJ1-2; TRBD1 agrees at 8 bases. The CDR3 covers 13 residues. Germline CDR1 and CDR2: SQVTM and ANQGSEA. Unmatched junction bases numbered 13, after V lost 6 bases and J lost 10 bases. The CDR3 DNA is TGCAGCGTCGAGAAAGGACAGGGCGAGGCCTACACCTTC. Translated, it gives CSVEKGQGEAYTF. The entire variable domain, with the rest obtained from reference TRBV29-1 and TRBJ1-2, is as follows: SAVISQKPSRDICQRGTSLTIQCQVDSQVTMMFWYRQQPGQSLTLIATANQGSEATYESGFVIDKFPISRPNLTFSTLTVSNMSPEDSSIYLCSVEKGQGEAYTFGSGTRLTVV.

This clonotype was seen a single time. The J gene is TRBJ1-2, the V gene TRBV7-2, with 11 bases that match TRBD1. CDR3 length: 16 amino acids. CDR1 is SGHTA and CDR2 is FQGNSA in the germline V gene. With V trimmed by 2 bases and J by 4 bases, 6 bases remained unmatched. CDR3 nucleotide sequence: TGTGCCAGCAGCTTACCCAGGACAGGGGGCGCCTATGGCTACACCTTC. Amino acids: CASSLPRTGGAYGYTF.

The chain is built from TRBV7-2 and TRBJ2-2; 9 bases agree with TRBD1. The CDR3 is 17 residues long. J was trimmed by 4 bases and V by 6 bases; bases with no gene match: 12. CDR1 SGHTA and CDR2 FQGNSA come from the germline V gene. The CDR3 nucleotides are TGTGCCAGCAGACGCTCCGGGACAGGGTTAGGCACCGGGGAGCTGTTTTTT. Amino acids: CASRRSGTGLGTGELFF.

The table lists this clonotype with many counts. The chain recombines TRBV29-1 with TRBJ2-1; a possible D gene is TRBD1 (5 bases). This CDR3 has 13 amino acids. The V gene's germline CDR1 is SQVTM and CDR2 ANQGSEA. V lost 7 bases, J lost 3 bases, and 13 bases lay in between. The CDR3 spells CSAEPRDYNEQFF. CDR3 DNA sequence: TGCAGCGCCGAACCCAGGGACTACAATGAGCAGTTCTTC.

V gene TRBV20-1 combines with J gene TRBJ2-7, with 8 bases aligning to TRBD1. J gave up 4 bases and V 3 bases, and 8 bases lay outside the gene matches. The CDR3 has 14 amino acids. Per the germline V gene, CDR1 is DFQATT and CDR2 is SNEGSKA (reference sequence). CDR3 sequence (DNA): TGCAGTGCTAGGGGGACAGGCGACCCTTACGAGCAGTACTTC. It is translated as CSARGTGDPYEQYF.

DNA of the CDR3: TGTGCCAGCAGTTACACCGGGGCTAGCGGGGGGCCGCGACCCTACGAGCAGTACTTC. Translating gives CASSYTGASGGPRPYEQYF. The chain is built from TRBV6-5 and TRBJ2-5; the match to TRBD2 covers 11 bases. TRBJ2-7 matches the DNA end more closely, so the J call is doubtful. Germline V gene data show CDR1 as MNHEY and CDR2 as SVGAGI. The CDR3 is 19 amino acids.

This clonotype was seen at least ten times. V usage is TRBV16 and J usage is TRBJ2-7, with 9 bases lining up with TRBD1. The CDR3 spans 15 residues. With 2 bases clipped from V and 1 base from J, the junction kept 3 bases outside the gene matches. CDR1 is KGHSY, CDR2 FQNENV, per germline. The CDR3 coding sequence is TGTGCCAGCAGCCAAGGACAGGGGTTATCCTACGAGCAGTACTTC. Its protein product is CASSQGQGLSYEQYF.

For this clonotype: Since a much larger clone is just one base distant, this may be a read error. This rearrangement joins TRBV6-2 or TRBV6-3 to TRBJ1-2; D is perhaps TRBD1 (5 bases). Germline lookup yields CDR1 MNHEY and CDR2 SVGEGT. V was cut by 6 bases and J by 8 bases, with 25 bases left in between. This CDR3 has 16 amino acids. The CDR3, as DNA: TGTGCCAGCAGCTACACTCCGGGACCATTTTTGGGCGGCTACACCTTC. As protein: CASSYTPGPFLGGYTF.

Only one count was recorded for this clonotype. The chain recombines TRBV20-1 with TRBJ2-5; no clear D. V lost 4 bases and J lost 5, with 11 bases in between. The CDR3 has 12 residues. The V gene's germline CDR1 is DFQATT and CDR2 SNEGSKA (reference sequence). For the CDR3, the DNA is TGCAGTGCTATTAAGGTCGGGGAGACCCAGTACTTC. Translating gives CSAIKVGETQYF.

This clonotype was picked up many times. CDR3 amino acids: CSALTGLRSYEQYF. The CDR3 bases are TGCAGTGCTTTAACGGGACTCCGCTCCTACGAGCAGTACTTC. The chain joins TRBV20-1 to TRBJ2-7; a weak D match, TRBD2 (6 bases). The germline V and J ends were trimmed by 5 bases and 0 bases, with 14 bases remaining between them. Germline CDR1 reads DFQATT; CDR2 reads SNEGSKA (reference sequence). The CDR3 extends over 14 amino acids.

This clonotype was observed a handful of times. One base away lies a much larger clone, so this may be a sequencing read error. The chain joins TRBV27 to TRBJ1-6; 7 bases agree with TRBD1. V was clipped by 5 bases and J by 0 bases; unmatched bases: 7. There are 17 residues in the CDR3. Germline loops: CDR1 MNHEY, CDR2 SMNVEV (reference sequence). CDR3 nucleotide sequence: TGTGCCAGCAGTAAACGACAGGGTAGCTCCTATAATTCACCCCTCCACTTT. Protein sequence: CASSKRQGSSYNSPLHF.

V gene TRBV5-3 combines with J gene TRBJ2-3; perhaps TRBD1 as D (6 bases). TRBV5-3 falls under the ORF class, with uncertain function. The CDR3 consists of 17 residues. The V end was cut by 3 bases, the J end by 2 bases, with 19 bases between. CDR3 sequence (DNA): TGTGCCAGAAGCTACCTAAACCGGGACACCTACACAGATACGCAGTATTTT. Its protein product is CARSYLNRDTYTDTQYF.

The table lists this clonotype with many counts. CDR3 in DNA: TGTGCCAGCAGCTTAGGACGGCGACTAGCGGGGGGGCAGGCTGAGCAGTTCTTC. This sequence encodes CASSLGRRLAGGQAEQFF. The gene calls are TRBV11-2 and TRBJ2-1; 14 bases agree with TRBD2. This CDR3 region has 18 residues. CDR1 is SGHAT, CDR2 FQNNGV, per germline. The junction had 11 bases not matched to a gene; V was cut back by 1 base and J by 9 bases.

This clonotype was counted ten times or more. The chain combines TRBV21-1 with TRBJ2-7; the listed D gene, TRBD1, was not tested against the DNA. TRBV21-1 is tagged as a pseudogene. The CDR3 is made up of 16 amino acids. The CDR3 loop reads CASSLRGLGASNEQYF. The CDR3 DNA sequence: TGTGCCAGCAGCCTCCGGGGTCTGGGGGCAAGCAACGAGCAGTACTTC.

CDR3 bases: TGCGCCAGCAGCATAGGGGAGAAACAAGAGACCCAGTACTTC. Its translation: CASSIGEKQETQYF. The rearrangement joins TRBV5-1 to TRBJ2-5, with D possibly called TRBD1 or TRBD2 (5 bases each). The CDR3 totals 14 residues. CDR1 is SGHRS, CDR2 YFSETQ, per germline. V was pared by 4 bases and J by 2 bases, with 12 bases between.

Many counts were recorded for this clonotype. The chain recombines TRBV5-1 with TRBJ2-7, with 7 bases matching TRBD1. Trimming cost V 6 bases and J 0 bases; bases outside gene matches: 6. The CDR3 has 14 residues. CDR1 is SGHRS and CDR2 is YFSETQ in the germline V gene. The DNA for the CDR3 is TGCGCCAGCAACAGGGCAGGGGGCTCCTACGAGCAGTACTTC. Residues: CASNRAGGSYEQYF. Based on the CDR3 plus reference TRBV5-1 and TRBJ2-7, the full variable domain is KAGVTQTPRYLIKTRGQQVTLSCSPISGHRSVSWYQQTPGQGLQFLFEYFSETQRNKGNFPGRFSGRQFSNSRSEMNVSTLELGDSALYLCASNRAGGSYEQYFGPGTRLTVT.

Comments on this clonotype: A much larger clone differs by one base, so this may be a read error. J is TRBJ1-2 and V is TRBV5-1; perhaps TRBD1 as D (5 bases). The CDR3 consists of 18 residues. Germline CDR1 SGHRS, CDR2 YFSETQ. Trimming removed 0 bases from V and 3 bases from J, with 21 bases in between. CDR3 DNA sequence: TGCGCCAGCAGCTTGGCCGTATCGGGGCTTGCAGAGGACTATGGCTACACCTTC. Translation: CASSLAVSGLAEDYGYTF. The complete variable domain, with remaining parts taken from reference TRBV5-1 and TRBJ1-2, reads KAGVTQTPRYLIKTRGQQVTLSCSPISGHRSVSWYQQTPGQGLQFLFEYFSETQRNKGNFPGRFSGRQFSNSRSEMNVSTLELGDSALYLCASSLAVSGLAEDYGYTFGSGTRLTVV.

At least ten counts were recorded for this clonotype. The chain joins TRBV20-1 to TRBJ2-1; 8 bases are a match to TRBD1. The CDR3 spans 12 residues. Trimming at V came to 4 bases and at J to 4 bases, leaving 0 bases not matched to a gene. The germline CDR1 and CDR2 sequences are DFQATT and SNEGSKA (reference sequence). The CDR3 DNA reads as TGCAGTGCTAACAGGGGGTACAATGAGCAGTTCTTC. This codes for CSANRGYNEQFF.

This clonotype was counted at least ten times. The chain has TRBV5-6 and TRBJ2-6, with 10 bases aligning to TRBD1. Per germline, CDR1 SGHDT and CDR2 YYEEEE. This CDR3 region has 17 residues. J gave up 2 bases and V 3 bases, and 5 bases lay outside the gene matches. The CDR3 DNA reads TGTGCCAGCAGCTGGGACAGGGGCCGACCTGGGGCCAACGTCCTGACTTTC. Amino acids: CASSWDRGRPGANVLTF.

This rearrangement joins TRBV6-1 to TRBJ1-1; TRBD1 is a possible D gene (6 bases). The CDR3 runs 14 residues. V lost 6 bases to trimming and J lost 2 bases, with 13 bases between them. Germline CDR1 and CDR2: MNHNS and SASEGT. The DNA for the CDR3 is TGTGCCAGCAGCCTCGACAGGTATAACACTGAAGCTTTCTTT. Protein sequence: CASSLDRYNTEAFF.

In regard to this clonotype: This clone may be a read error of a much larger clone one base away. This chain joins TRBV5-1 and TRBJ2-1; D may correspond to TRBD1 or TRBD2 (6 bases each). The V gene lost 4 bases and the J gene lost 10 bases, with 15 bases spanning the gap. The CDR3 contains 13 residues. Germline-derived CDR1 and CDR2 are SGHRS and YFSETQ. The CDR3 DNA follows: TGCGCCAGCAGCGTTGACGGGGGCTACGAGCAGTTCTTC. Protein product: CASSVDGGYEQFF.

This clonotype was seen many times. The rearrangement links TRBV4-1 to TRBJ1-2, with unresolved D. The CDR3 has 13 residues. CDR1 is MGHRA and CDR2 is YSYEKL in the germline V gene. The ends were cut back, 1 base at V and 5 bases at J, with 8 bases in the middle. The CDR3 bases are TGCGCCAGCAGCCAAGTTCTCGGTTATGGCTACACCTTC. This gives the protein CASSQVLGYGYTF.

This clonotype was observed many times. The chain employs TRBV7-9 and TRBJ1-2; the D gene is possibly TRBD1 (5 bases). Trimming removed 4 bases at V and 4 bases at J, with 22 bases between. Per the germline V gene, CDR1 is SEHNR and CDR2 is FQNEAQ (reference sequence). The CDR3 is made up of 17 amino acids. DNA of the CDR3: TGTGCCAGCAGCTCCAAGGGACGCCAGGTTTCCTTCTATGGCTACACCTTC. It translates to CASSSKGRQVSFYGYTF. Full variable domain (missing parts from reference TRBV7-9 and TRBJ1-2): DTGVSQNPRHKITKRGQNVTFRCDPISEHNRLYWYRQTLGQGPEFLTYFQNEAQLEKSRLLSDRFSAERPKGSFSTLEIQRTEQGDSAMYLCASSSKGRQVSFYGYTFGSGTRLTVV.

This clonotype was counted between two and nine times. The chain links TRBV6-6 to TRBJ1-1, with D perhaps TRBD1 (5 bases). Trimming took off 4 bases at V and 3 bases at J, with 18 bases between the two ends. Germline V gives CDR1 MNHNY, CDR2 SVGAGI (reference sequence). The CDR3 extends over 16 amino acids. DNA for the CDR3: TGTGCCAGCAGTTGGGGTCTAGCCAGGGTATACACTGAAGCTTTCTTT. This codes for CASSWGLARVYTEAFF.

The table lists this clonotype with many counts. The chain joins TRBV7-9 to TRBJ2-7; D gene unclear. V lost 5 bases to trimming and J lost 1 base, with 24 bases between them. The germline V gene encodes CDR1 SEHNR and CDR2 FQNEAQ (reference sequence). The CDR3 contains 18 residues. The DNA of the CDR3 is TGTGCCAGCAGCGCAGTGGGTTATGGCCACCAGGCTTCCTACGAGCAGTACTTC. Amino acid sequence: CASSAVGYGHQASYEQYF.

This clonotype was found a few times. V gene TRBV12-3 or TRBV12-4 combines with J gene TRBJ2-7; 10 bases map to TRBD1. The CDR3 length is 14 residues. The V and J ends lost 4 bases and 3 bases, in that order; junction bases with no gene match: 3. CDR3 in DNA: TGTGCCAGCAGTTGGGACAGGGGAGACTACGAGCAGTACTTC. It encodes CASSWDRGDYEQYF.

V usage is TRBV9 and J usage is TRBJ1-6, with D unclear. The CDR3 contains 15 residues. With 0 bases removed from V and 6 bases from J, the gap between germline ends came to 10 bases. Germline V gene data show CDR1 as SGDLS and CDR2 as YYNGEE. In nucleotides, the CDR3 is TGTGCCAGCAGCGTAGATGGGCACCCTAATTCACCCCTCCACTTT. This sequence encodes CASSVDGHPNSPLHF.

At least ten counts were recorded for this clonotype. This chain joins TRBV20-1 and TRBJ1-2; possibly TRBD1 for D (5 bases). The CDR3 loop spans 17 amino acids. Germline lookup yields CDR1 DFQATT and CDR2 SNEGSKA (reference sequence). V was pared by 0 bases and J by 1 base, with 18 bases between. CDR3 bases: TGCAGTGCTAGAGATCTTGGAAGCTATGGGGGTAACTATGGCTACACCTTC. It codes for CSARDLGSYGGNYGYTF.

This clonotype was recorded many times. This rearrangement joins TRBV30 to TRBJ1-1; TRBD1 aligns across 7 bases. Trimming at V came to 3 bases and at J to 7 bases, leaving 5 bases not matched to a gene. The CDR3 is 12 amino acids. The germline gives CDR1 GTSNPN, CDR2 SVGIG (reference sequence). The CDR3 is CAWSDRVGEAFF. As DNA, the CDR3 is TGTGCCTGGAGCGACAGGGTTGGTGAAGCTTTCTTT.

This chain links TRBV2 with TRBJ2-1; TRBD2 aligns across 9 bases. Germline CDR1 reads SNHLY; CDR2 reads FYNNEI. J lost 7 bases, V lost 3 bases, and 7 bases had no gene match. This CDR3 is built from 15 residues. The CDR3 is CASSDGGGARNEQFF. CDR3 DNA sequence: TGTGCCAGCAGTGATGGCGGGGGGGCGCGGAATGAGCAGTTCTTC. Full variable domain (missing parts from reference TRBV2 and TRBJ2-1): EPEVTQTPSHQVTQMGQEVILRCVPISNHLYFYWYRQILGQKVEFLVSFYNNEISEKSEIFDDQFSVERPDGSNFTLKIRSTKLEDSAMYFCASSDGGGARNEQFFGPGTRLTVL.

In this sample, this clonotype turned up many times. The chain has TRBV3-1 and TRBJ2-5, with D possibly TRBD1 on 5 matching bases. V was clipped by 4 bases and J by 8 bases, with 17 bases between them. Per germline, CDR1 LGHDT and CDR2 YNNKEL (reference sequence). The CDR3 runs 14 residues. The CDR3 sequence is CASSPIRQTPTQYF. The CDR3 DNA reads TGTGCCAGCAGCCCCATCCGACAGACCCCTACCCAGTACTTC.